This TCR beta chain came from a study of T cell responses to AZD1222 COVID-19 vaccine. Trimming at V came to 5 bases and at J to 4 bases, leaving 3 bases not matched to a gene. Germline CDR1 is SGHAT and CDR2 is FQDESV (reference sequence). The CDR3 length is 13 residues. This clone appeared a few times. The antigen is unknown. Overall study results and limits: Just a handful of AZD1222 recipients tested seropositive at baseline. Reportedly, nearly half the spike-specific TCRs target unmutated variant regions. Repertoire sampling occurred only after the peak T cell response. In a largely white British group with more females than males, clonal diversity was possibly underestimated.

The protocol was immunoSEQ multiplex PCR, while the TCRdb copy is restricted to in-frame clones and leaves out a portion. The profile covers roughly 120,000 clones, with around nine tenths appearing a single time and around a sixth taken by the ten largest. This receptor was identified in an adult in good health. Sequenced here: peripheral blood, sampled on day 0 of AZD1222 vaccination. The J gene is TRBJ2-7, the V gene TRBV11-1; 9 nucleotides agree with TRBD1. As DNA, the CDR3 is TGTGCCAGCAGCGAGGGACAGGGATACGAGCAGTACTTC. This codes for CASSEGQGYEQYF.